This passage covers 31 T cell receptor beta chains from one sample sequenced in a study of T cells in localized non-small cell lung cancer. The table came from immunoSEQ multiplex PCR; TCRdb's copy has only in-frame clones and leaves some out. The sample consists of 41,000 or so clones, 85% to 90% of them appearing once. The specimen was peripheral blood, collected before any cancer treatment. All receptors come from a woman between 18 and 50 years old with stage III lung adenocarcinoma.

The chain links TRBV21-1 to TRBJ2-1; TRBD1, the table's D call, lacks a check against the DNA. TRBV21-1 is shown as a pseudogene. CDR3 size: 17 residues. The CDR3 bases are TGTGCCAGCAGCAACTTACGGACAGGGTGCACCTACAATGAGCAGTTCTTC. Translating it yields CASSNLRTGCTYNEQFF.

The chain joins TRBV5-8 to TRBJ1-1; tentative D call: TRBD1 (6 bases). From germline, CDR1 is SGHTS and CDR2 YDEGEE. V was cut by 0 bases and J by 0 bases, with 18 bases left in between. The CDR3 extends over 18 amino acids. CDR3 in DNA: TGTGCCAGCAGCTTGGCTCCGCTACAGGGCAGAATGAACACTGAAGCTTTCTTT. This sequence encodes CASSLAPLQGRMNTEAFF.

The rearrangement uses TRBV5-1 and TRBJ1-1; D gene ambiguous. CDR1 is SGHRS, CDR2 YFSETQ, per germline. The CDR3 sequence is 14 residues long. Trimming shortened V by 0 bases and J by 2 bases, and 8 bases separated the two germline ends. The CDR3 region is CASSLGQPNTEAFF. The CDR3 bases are TGCGCCAGCAGCTTGGGGCAGCCTAACACTGAAGCTTTCTTT.

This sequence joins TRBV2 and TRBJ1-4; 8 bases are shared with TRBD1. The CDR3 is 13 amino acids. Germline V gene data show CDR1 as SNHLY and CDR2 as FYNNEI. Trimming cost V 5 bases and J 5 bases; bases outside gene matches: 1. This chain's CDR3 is CASSRTGNEKLFF. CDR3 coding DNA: TGTGCCAGCAGTCGGACAGGGAATGAAAAACTGTTTTTT.

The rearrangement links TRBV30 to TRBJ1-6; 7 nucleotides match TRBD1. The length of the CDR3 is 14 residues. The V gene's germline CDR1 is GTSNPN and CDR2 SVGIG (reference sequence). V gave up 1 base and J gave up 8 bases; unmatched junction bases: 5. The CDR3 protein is CAWSATGTDSPLHF. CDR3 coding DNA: TGTGCCTGGAGTGCGACAGGGACTGATTCACCCCTCCACTTT.

As DNA, the CDR3 is TGTGCCAGCAGTTTGGGACAGGGGCTTCGAGGCGGGGAGCTGTTTTTT. This gives the protein CASSLGQGLRGGELFF. This chain links TRBV27 with TRBJ2-2; 10 bases are shared with TRBD1. The CDR3 sequence is 16 residues long. V dropped 3 bases and J dropped 7; count of bases not matched to a gene: 8. Germline V gives CDR1 MNHEY, CDR2 SMNVEV (reference sequence).

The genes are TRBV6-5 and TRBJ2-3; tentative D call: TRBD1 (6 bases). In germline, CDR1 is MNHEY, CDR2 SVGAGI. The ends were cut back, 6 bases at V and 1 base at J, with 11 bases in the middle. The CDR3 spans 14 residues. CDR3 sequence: CASSLGGGTDTQYF. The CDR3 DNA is TGTGCCAGCAGCCTAGGGGGAGGCACAGATACGCAGTATTTT.

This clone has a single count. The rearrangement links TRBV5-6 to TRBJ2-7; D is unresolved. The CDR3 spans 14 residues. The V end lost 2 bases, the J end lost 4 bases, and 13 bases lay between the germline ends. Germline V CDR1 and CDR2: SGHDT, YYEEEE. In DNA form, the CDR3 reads TGTGCCAGCAGCTTAGTTCGTGTCGGATACGAGCAGTACTTC. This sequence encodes CASSLVRVGYEQYF.

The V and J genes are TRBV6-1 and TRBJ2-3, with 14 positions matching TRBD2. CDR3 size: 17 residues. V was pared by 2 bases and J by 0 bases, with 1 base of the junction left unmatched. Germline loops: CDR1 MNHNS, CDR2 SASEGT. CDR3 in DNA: TGTGCCAGCAGTGAACGACTAGCGGGGGGGAGCACAGATACGCAGTATTTT. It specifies CASSERLAGGSTDTQYF.

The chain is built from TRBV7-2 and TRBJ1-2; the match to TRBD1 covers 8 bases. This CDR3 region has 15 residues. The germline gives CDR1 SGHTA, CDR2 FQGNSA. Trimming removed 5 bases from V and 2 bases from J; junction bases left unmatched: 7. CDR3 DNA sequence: TGTGCCAGCAGCCCACAGGGGGACTTCAACTATGGCTACACCTTC. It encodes CASSPQGDFNYGYTF.

CDR3 sequence reads: CASSFEGGGQFF. CDR3 DNA: TGTGCCAGCAGCTTCGAGGGTGGGGGGCAGTTCTTC. The gene calls are TRBV7-8 and TRBJ2-1, with D perhaps given as TRBD1 or TRBD2 (5 bases each). Trimming cost V 3 bases and J 12 bases, with 12 bases left between them. The CDR3 contains 12 residues. In germline, CDR1 is SGHVS, CDR2 FQNEAQ.

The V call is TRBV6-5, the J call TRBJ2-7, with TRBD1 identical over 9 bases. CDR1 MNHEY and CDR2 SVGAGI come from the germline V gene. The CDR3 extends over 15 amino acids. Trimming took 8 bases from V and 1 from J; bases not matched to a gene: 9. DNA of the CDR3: TGTGCCAGCCGCTCCCTGACAGGGGGGTCCTACGAGCAGTACTTC. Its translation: CASRSLTGGSYEQYF.

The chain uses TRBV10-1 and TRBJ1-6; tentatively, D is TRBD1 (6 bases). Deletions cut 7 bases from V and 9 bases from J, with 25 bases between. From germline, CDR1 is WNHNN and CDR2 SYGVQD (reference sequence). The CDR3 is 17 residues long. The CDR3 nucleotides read TGCGCCAGCACAGAGTCCAGGGGTGTAAAAATGTGTTCACCCCTCCACTTT. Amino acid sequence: CASTESRGVKMCSPLHF.

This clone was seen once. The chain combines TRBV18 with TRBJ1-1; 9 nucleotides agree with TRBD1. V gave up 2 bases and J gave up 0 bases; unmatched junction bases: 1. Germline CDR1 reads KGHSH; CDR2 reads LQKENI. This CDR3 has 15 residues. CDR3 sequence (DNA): TGTGCCAGCTCACCAGGGACAGGGATGAACACTGAAGCTTTCTTT. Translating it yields CASSPGTGMNTEAFF. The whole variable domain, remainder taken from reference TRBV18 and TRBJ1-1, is NAGVMQNPRHLVRRRGQEARLRCSPMKGHSHVYWYRQLPEEGLKFMVYLQKENIIDESGMPKERFSAEFPKEGPSILRIQQVVRGDSAAYFCASSPGTGMNTEAFFGQGTRLTVV.

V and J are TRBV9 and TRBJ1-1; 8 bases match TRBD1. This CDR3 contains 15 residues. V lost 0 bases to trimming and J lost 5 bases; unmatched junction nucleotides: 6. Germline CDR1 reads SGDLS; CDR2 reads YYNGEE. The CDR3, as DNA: TGTGCCAGCAGCGTAGATGGACAGGGTGGGACTGAAGCTTTCTTT. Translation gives CASSVDGQGGTEAFF.

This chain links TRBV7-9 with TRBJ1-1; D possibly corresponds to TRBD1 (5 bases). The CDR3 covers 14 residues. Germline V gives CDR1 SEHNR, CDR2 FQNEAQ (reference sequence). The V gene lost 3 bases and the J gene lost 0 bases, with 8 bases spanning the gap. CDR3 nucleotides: TGTGCCAGCAGCTTCGACAGCATGAACACTGAAGCTTTCTTT. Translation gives CASSFDSMNTEAFF.

For the CDR3, the DNA is TGTGCTAGTGTTCCCCGGGGGGCCACCTACAATGAGCAGTTCTTC. Protein product: CASVPRGATYNEQFF. The rearrangement joins TRBV12-5 to TRBJ2-1; tentative D call: TRBD2 (7 bases). Germline CDR1 and CDR2: LGHNT and FRNRAP. The V and J ends lost 7 bases and 2 bases respectively, with 15 bases between them. This CDR3 is built from 15 residues.

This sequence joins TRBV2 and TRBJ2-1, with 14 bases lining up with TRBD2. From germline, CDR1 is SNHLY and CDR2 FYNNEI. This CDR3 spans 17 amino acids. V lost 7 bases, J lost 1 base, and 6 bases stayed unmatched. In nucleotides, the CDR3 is TGTGCCAGCACTTGGACTAGCGGGGGGCCATCCTACAATGAGCAGTTCTTC. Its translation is CASTWTSGGPSYNEQFF.

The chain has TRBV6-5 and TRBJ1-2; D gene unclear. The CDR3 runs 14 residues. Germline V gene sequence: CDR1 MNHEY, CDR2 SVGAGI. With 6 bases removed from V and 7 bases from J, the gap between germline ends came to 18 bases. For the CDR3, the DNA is TGTGCCAGCAGCCTCAGGAGGCCTTTGGGTGGCTACACCTTC. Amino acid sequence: CASSLRRPLGGYTF.

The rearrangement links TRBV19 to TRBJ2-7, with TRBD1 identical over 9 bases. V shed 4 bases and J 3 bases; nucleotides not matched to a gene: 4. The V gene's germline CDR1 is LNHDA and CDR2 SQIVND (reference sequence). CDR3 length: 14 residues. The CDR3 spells CASSTGTGLYEQYF. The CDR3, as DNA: TGTGCCAGTAGTACCGGGACAGGGCTCTACGAGCAGTACTTC.

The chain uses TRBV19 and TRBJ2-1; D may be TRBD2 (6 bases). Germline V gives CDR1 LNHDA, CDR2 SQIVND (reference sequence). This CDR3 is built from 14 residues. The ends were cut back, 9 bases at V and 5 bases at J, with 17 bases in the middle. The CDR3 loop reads CASSHGTFNNEQFF. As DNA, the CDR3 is TGTGCCAGCTCCCACGGGACTTTCAACAATGAGCAGTTCTTC.

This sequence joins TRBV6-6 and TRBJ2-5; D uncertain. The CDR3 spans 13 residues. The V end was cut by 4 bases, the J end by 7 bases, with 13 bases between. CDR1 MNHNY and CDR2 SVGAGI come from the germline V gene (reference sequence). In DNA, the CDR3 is TGTGCCAGCAGTTCCAACAGTAAGGGGACCCAGTACTTC. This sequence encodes CASSSNSKGTQYF.

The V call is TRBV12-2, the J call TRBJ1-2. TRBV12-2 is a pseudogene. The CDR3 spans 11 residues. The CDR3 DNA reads TGTGCAAGTCCTAACCCTGATGGCTACACCTTC. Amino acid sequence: CASPNPDGYTF.

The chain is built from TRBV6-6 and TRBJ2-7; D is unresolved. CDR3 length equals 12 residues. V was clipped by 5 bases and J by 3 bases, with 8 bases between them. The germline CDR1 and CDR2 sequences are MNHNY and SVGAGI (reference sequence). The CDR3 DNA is TGTGCCAGCAGTCTGGACGGCTACGAGCAGTACTTC. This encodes CASSLDGYEQYF.

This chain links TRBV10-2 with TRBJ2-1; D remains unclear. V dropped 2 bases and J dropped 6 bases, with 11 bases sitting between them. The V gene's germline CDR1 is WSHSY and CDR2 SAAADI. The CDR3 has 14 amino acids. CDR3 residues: CASSEPYWSNEQFF. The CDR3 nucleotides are TGCGCCAGCAGTGAGCCGTACTGGTCCAATGAGCAGTTCTTC.

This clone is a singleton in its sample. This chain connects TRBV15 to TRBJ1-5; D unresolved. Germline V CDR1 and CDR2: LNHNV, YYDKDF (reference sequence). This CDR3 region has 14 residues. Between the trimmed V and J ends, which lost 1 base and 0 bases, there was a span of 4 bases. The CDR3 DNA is TGTGCCACCAGCAGAGTTCATAGCAATCAGCCCCAGCATTTT. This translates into CATSRVHSNQPQHF. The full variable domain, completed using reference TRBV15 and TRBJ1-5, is DAMVIQNPRYQVTQFGKPVTLSCSQTLNHNVMYWYQQKSSQAPKLLFHYYDKDFNNEADTPDNFQSRRPNTSFCFLDIRSPGLGDTAMYLCATSRVHSNQPQHFGDGTRLSIL.

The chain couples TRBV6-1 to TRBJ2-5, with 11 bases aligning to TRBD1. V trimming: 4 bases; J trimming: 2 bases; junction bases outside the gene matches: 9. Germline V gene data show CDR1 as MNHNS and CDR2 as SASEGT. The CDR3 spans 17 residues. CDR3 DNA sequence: TGTGCCAGCAGTGCCGGGACAGGGGGAACGCTACAAGAGACCCAGTACTTC. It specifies CASSAGTGGTLQETQYF.

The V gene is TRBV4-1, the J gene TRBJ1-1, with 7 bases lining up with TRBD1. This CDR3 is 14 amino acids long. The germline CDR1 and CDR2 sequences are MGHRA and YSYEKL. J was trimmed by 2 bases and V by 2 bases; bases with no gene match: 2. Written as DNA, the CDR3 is TGCGCCAGCAGCCAAAGACAGGGAAACACTGAAGCTTTCTTT. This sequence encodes CASSQRQGNTEAFF.

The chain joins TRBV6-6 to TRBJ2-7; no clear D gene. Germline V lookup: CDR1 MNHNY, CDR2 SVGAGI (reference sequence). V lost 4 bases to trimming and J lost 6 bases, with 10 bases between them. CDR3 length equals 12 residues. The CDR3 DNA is TGTGCCAGCAGTTCACCAACTGCCGAGCAGTACTTC. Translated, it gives CASSSPTAEQYF.

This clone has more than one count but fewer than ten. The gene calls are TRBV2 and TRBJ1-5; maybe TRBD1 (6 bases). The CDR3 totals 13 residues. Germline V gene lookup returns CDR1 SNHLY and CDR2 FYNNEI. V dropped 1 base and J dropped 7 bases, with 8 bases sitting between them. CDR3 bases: TGTGCCAGCAGTGAAGGGGGGGCCCAGCCCCAGCATTTT. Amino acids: CASSEGGAQPQHF.

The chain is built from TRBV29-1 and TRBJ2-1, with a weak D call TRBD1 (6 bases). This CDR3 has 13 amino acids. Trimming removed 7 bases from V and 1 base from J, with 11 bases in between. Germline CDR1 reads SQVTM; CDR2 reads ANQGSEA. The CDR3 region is CSAKTGSYNEQFF. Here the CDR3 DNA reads TGCAGCGCCAAAACAGGGTCCTACAATGAGCAGTTCTTC.